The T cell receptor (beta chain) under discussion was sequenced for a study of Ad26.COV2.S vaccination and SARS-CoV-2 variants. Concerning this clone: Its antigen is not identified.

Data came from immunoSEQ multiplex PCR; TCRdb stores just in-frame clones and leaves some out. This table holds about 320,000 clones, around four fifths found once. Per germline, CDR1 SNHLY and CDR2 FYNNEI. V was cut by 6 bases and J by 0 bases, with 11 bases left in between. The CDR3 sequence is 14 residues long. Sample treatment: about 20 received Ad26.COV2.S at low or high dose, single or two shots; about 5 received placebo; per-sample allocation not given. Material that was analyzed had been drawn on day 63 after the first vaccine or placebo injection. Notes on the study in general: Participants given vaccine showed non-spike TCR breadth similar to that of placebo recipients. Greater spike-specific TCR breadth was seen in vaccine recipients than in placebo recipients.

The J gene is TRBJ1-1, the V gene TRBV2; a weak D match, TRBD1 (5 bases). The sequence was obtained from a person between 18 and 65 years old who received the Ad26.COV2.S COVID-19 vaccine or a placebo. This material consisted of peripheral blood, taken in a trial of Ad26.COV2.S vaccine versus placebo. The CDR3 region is CASRETEMNTEAFF. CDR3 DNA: TGTGCCAGCAGAGAGACAGAAATGAACACTGAAGCTTTCTTT.